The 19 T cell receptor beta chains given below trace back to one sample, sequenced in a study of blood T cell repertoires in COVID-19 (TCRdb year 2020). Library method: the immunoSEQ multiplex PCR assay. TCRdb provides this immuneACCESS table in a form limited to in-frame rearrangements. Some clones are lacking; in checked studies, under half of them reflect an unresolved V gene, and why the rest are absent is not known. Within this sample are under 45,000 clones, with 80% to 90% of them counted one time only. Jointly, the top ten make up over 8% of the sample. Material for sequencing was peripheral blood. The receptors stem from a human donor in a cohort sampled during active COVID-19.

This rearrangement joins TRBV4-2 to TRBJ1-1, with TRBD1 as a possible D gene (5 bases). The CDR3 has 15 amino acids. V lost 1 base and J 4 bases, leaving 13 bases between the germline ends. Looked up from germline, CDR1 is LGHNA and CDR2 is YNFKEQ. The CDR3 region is CASSQAGGVGTEAFF. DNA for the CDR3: TGTGCCAGCAGCCAAGCTGGGGGGGTGGGCACTGAAGCTTTCTTT.

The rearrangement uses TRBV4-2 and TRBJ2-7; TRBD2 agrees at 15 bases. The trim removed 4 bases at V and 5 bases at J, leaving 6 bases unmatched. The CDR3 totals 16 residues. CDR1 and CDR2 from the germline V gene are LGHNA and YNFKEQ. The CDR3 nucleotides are TGTGCCAGCAGCCCAGGACTAGCGGGAGGGCTTCACGAGCAGTACTTC. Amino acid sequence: CASSPGLAGGLHEQYF.

The chain's CDR3 is CASSEWSLNTEAFF. The CDR3 nucleotides are TGTGCCAGCAGTGAGTGGAGCTTGAACACTGAAGCTTTCTTT. The V call is TRBV2, the J call TRBJ1-1; D gene uncertain. Trimming took 3 bases from V and 0 from J, leaving 8 bases between them. Germline values: CDR1 SNHLY, CDR2 FYNNEI. The CDR3 runs to 14 residues.

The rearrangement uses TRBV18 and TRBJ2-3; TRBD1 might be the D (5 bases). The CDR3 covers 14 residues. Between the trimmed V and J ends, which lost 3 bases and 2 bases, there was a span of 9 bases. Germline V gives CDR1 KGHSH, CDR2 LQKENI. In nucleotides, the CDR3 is TGTGCCAGCTCACCGCAGGGCATCACAGATACGCAGTATTTT. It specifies CASSPQGITDTQYF.

The CDR3 DNA follows: TGTGCCAGCAGCTTGGTACGGCTGGGGGCGCCCGGGGCCAACGTCCTGACTTTC. Its translation is CASSLVRLGAPGANVLTF. The rearrangement uses TRBV5-6 and TRBJ2-6; D perhaps matches TRBD1 (6 bases). V was cut by 0 bases and J by 4 bases, with 17 bases left in between. There are 18 residues in the CDR3. From germline, CDR1 is SGHDT and CDR2 YYEEEE.

The CDR3 protein is CAWRRPGVGTEAFF. CDR3 coding DNA: TGTGCCTGGAGGCGCCCCGGGGTCGGCACTGAAGCTTTCTTT. V is TRBV30 and J is TRBJ1-1; no clear D. The V end was cut by 3 bases, the J end by 4 bases, with 15 bases between. This CDR3 is 14 amino acids long. Germline V gene lookup returns CDR1 GTSNPN and CDR2 SVGIG (reference sequence).

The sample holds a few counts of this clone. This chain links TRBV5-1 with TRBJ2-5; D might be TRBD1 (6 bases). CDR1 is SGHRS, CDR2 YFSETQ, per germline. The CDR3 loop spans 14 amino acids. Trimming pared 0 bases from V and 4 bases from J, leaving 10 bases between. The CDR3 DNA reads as TGCGCCAGCAGCTTGGCACAGGGAAGAGAGACCCAGTACTTC. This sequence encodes CASSLAQGRETQYF. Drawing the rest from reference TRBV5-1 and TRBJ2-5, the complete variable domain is KAGVTQTPRYLIKTRGQQVTLSCSPISGHRSVSWYQQTPGQGLQFLFEYFSETQRNKGNFPGRFSGRQFSNSRSEMNVSTLELGDSALYLCASSLAQGRETQYFGPGTRLLVL.

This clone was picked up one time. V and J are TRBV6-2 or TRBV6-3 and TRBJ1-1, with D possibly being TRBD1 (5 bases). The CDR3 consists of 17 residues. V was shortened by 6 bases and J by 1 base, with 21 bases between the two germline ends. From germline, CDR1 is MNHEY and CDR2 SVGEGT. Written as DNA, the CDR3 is TGTGCCAGCAGCAACGGCGTCCAACCTAGGGGGAACACTGAAGCTTTCTTT. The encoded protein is CASSNGVQPRGNTEAFF.

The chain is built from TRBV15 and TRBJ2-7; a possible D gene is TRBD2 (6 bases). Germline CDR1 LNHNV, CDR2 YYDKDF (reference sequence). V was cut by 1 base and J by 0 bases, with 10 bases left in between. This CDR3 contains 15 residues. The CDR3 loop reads CATSRARDPSYEQYF. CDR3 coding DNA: TGTGCCACCAGCAGAGCGCGGGATCCCTCCTACGAGCAGTACTTC.

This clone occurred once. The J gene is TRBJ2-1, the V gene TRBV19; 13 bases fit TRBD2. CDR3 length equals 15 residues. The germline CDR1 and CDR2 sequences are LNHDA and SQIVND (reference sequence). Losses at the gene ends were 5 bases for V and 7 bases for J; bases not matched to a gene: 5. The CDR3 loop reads CASSRRTSGRNEQFF. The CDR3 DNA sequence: TGTGCCAGTAGTCGCCGGACTAGCGGGAGAAATGAGCAGTTCTTC. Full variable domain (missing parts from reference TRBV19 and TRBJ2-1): DGGITQSPKYLFRKEGQNVTLSCEQNLNHDAMYWYRQDPGQGLRLIYYSQIVNDFQKGDIAEGYSVSREKKESFPLTVTSAQKNPTAFYLCASSRRTSGRNEQFFGPGTRLTVL.

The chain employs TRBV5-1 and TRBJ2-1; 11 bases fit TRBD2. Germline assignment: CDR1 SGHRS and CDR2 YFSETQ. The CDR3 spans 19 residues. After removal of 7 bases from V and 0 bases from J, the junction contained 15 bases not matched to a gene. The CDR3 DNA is TGCGCCAGCCGGTCCTCTAGCGGGGGGCTACTCAACTCCTACAATGAGCAGTTCTTC. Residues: CASRSSSGGLLNSYNEQFF.

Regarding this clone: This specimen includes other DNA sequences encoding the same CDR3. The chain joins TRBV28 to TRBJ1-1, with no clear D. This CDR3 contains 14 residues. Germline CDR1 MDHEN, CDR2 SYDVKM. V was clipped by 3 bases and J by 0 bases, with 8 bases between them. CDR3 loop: CASSFQNMNTEAFF. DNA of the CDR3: TGTGCCAGCAGTTTCCAAAACATGAACACTGAAGCTTTCTTT.

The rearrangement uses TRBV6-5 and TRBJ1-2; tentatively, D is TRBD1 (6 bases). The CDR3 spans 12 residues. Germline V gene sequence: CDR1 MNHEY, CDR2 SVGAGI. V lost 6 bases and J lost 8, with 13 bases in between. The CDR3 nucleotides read TGTGCCAGCAGAGACAGGCTGATCGGCTACACCTTC. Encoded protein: CASRDRLIGYTF.

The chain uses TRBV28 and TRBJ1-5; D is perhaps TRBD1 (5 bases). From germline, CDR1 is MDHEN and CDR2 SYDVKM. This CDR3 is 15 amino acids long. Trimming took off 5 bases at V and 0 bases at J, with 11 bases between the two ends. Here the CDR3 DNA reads TGTGCCAGCAGTCTCCCGGGGGGTAGCAATCAGCCCCAGCATTTT. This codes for CASSLPGGSNQPQHF.

In DNA form, the CDR3 reads TGCAGCGTGGGGGACAGGGGGCCATACAATGAGCAGTTCTTC. Encoded protein: CSVGDRGPYNEQFF. The chain recombines TRBV29-1 with TRBJ2-1; TRBD1 matches 12 bases. Trimming removed 6 bases from V and 4 bases from J; junction bases left unmatched: 4. Germline-derived CDR1 and CDR2 are SQVTM and ANQGSEA. CDR3 length: 14 amino acids.

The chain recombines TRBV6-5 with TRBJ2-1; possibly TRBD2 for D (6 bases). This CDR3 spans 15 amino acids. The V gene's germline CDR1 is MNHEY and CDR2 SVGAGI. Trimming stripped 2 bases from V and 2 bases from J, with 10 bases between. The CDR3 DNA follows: TGTGCCAGCAGTTACGGGGGGATTGCCTACAATGAGCAGTTCTTC. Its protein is CASSYGGIAYNEQFF.

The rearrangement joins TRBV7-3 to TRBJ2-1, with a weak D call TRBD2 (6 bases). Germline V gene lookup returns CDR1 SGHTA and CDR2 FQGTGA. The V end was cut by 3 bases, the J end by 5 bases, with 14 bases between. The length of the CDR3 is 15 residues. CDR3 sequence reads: CASSFRDSPNNEQFF. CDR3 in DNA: TGTGCCAGCAGCTTCCGGGACTCTCCCAACAATGAGCAGTTCTTC.

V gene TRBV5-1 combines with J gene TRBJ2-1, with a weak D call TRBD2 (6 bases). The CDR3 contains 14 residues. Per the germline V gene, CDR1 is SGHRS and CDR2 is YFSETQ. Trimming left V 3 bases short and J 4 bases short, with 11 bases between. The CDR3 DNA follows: TGCGCCAGCAGCTGGGGTAGCGGATACAATGAGCAGTTCTTC. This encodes CASSWGSGYNEQFF.

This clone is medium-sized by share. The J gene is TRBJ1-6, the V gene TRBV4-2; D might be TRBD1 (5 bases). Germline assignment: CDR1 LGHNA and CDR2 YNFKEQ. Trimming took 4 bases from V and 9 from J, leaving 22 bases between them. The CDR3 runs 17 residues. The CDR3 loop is CASSPLSRGTSGSPLHF. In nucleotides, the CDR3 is TGTGCCAGCAGCCCTCTTAGTAGAGGGACTAGTGGTTCACCCCTCCACTTT.